These 31 T cell receptor beta chains share one sample of origin, sequenced in a study of Graves' ophthalmopathy and Graves' hyperthyroidism. The sequenced template was RNA, covering the TCR beta CDR3 region. HTBI primers were employed in first-round RT-PCR, then a second-round multiplex PCR followed. One entry per CDR3 protein, called by TCRdb with MiXCR from the multiplex PCR reads. Altogether tens of thousands of distinct CDR3 sequences are present, about half being singletons, with the ten largest covering 4.5% to 5%. Sequencing used peripheral blood. The receptors were sampled from an adult woman with Graves' ophthalmopathy.

V is TRBV5-1 and J is TRBJ2-1; no reliable D call. The CDR3 has 13 amino acids. The germline V and J ends were trimmed by 0 bases and 1 base, with 2 bases remaining between them. Germline V CDR1 and CDR2: SGHRS, YFSETQ. For the CDR3, the DNA is TGCGCCAGCAGCTTGGAATCCTACAATGAGCAGTTCTTC. Translated: CASSLESYNEQFF.

This rearrangement joins TRBV7-7 to TRBJ2-7, with 10 bases fitting TRBD1. Germline values: CDR1 SSHAT, CDR2 FNYEAQ (reference sequence). This CDR3 comprises 12 residues. CDR3 nucleotides: TGTGCTAGTAGGGACAGGGGAGGCGAGCAGTACTTC. Translated, it gives CASRDRGGEQYF. The full variable domain, completed using reference TRBV7-7 and TRBJ2-7, is GAGVSQSPRYKVTKRGQDVTLRCDPISSHATLYWYQQALGQGPEFLTYFNYEAQPDKSGLPSDRFSAERPEGSISTLTIQRTEQRDSAMYRCASRDRGGEQYFGPGTRLTVT.

Points on this clonotype: The junction departs from germline at one end; a sequencing error may be responsible. This chain joins TRBV20-1 and TRBJ2-1; no reliable D call. CDR1 is DFQATT, CDR2 SNEGSKA, per germline (reference sequence). The CDR3 contains 12 residues. The DNA for the CDR3 is TGCAGTGCTAGATTCACCCTCAATCAGCAGTTCTTC. Protein sequence: CSARFTLNQQFF.

The V call is TRBV28, the J call TRBJ1-1; D might be TRBD1 (5 bases). The CDR3 contains 14 residues. Trimming removed 3 bases at V and 1 base at J, with 9 bases between. Germline-derived CDR1 and CDR2 are MDHEN and SYDVKM. CDR3 sequence: CASSFLRGNTEAFF. The CDR3, as DNA: TGTGCCAGCAGTTTTTTAAGGGGGAACACTGAAGCTTTCTTT.

The sample holds many counts of this clonotype. The CDR3 is CSGGGPQETQYF. CDR3 nucleotides: TGCAGTGGTGGGGGACCCCAAGAGACCCAGTACTTC. V and J are TRBV20-1 and TRBJ2-5; D assignment may be TRBD1 or TRBD2 (5 bases each). Germline CDR1 reads DFQATT; CDR2 reads SNEGSKA (reference sequence). V was trimmed by 7 bases and J by 1 base, leaving 10 bases between them. The length of the CDR3 is 12 residues.

This clonotype was seen more than once but under ten times. This chain uses TRBV18 with TRBJ1-4; D call uncertain. Looked up from germline, CDR1 is KGHSH and CDR2 is LQKENI. CDR3 size: 12 residues. V lost 3 bases to trimming and J lost 8 bases, with 7 bases between them. This CDR3 is CASSPGREKLFF. In nucleotides, the CDR3 is TGTGCCAGCTCACCGGGGAGAGAAAAACTGTTTTTT.

This clonotype was detected many times. The J gene is TRBJ2-5, the V gene TRBV4-1; 7 nucleotides line up with TRBD1. The CDR3 is 15 amino acids. CDR1 is MGHRA, CDR2 YSYEKL, per germline. With 1 base clipped from V and 2 bases from J, the junction kept 4 bases outside the gene matches. CDR3 protein: CASSQATRGQETQYF. The CDR3 DNA sequence: TGCGCCAGCAGCCAAGCAACCAGGGGGCAAGAGACCCAGTACTTC.

This clonotype was detected ten times or more. This chain uses TRBV14 with TRBJ2-7, with D hard to call. V was clipped by 1 base and J by 6 bases, with 4 bases between them. Germline CDR1 and CDR2: SGHDN and FVKESK. The CDR3 has 11 amino acids. CDR3 DNA: TGTGCCAGCAGCCAAGGATCCGAGCAGTACTTC. Encoded protein: CASSQGSEQYF.

On this clonotype: The conserved phenylalanine or tryptophan is not found at the CDR3 terminus, so this likely reflects a read error. The V call is TRBV30, the J call TRBJ2-7; D is perhaps TRBD1 (6 bases). V was cut by 3 bases and J by 7 bases, with 16 bases left in between. The CDR3 covers 13 residues. Germline-derived CDR1 and CDR2 are GTSNPN and SVGIG (reference sequence). CDR3 protein: CAWSLTGLGEQYC. CDR3 coding DNA: TGTGCCTGGAGCCTGACAGGTCTCGGGGAGCAGTACTGC.

This chain connects TRBV5-1 to TRBJ1-1; no firm D call. Trimming shortened V by 0 bases and J by 1 base, and 10 bases separated the two germline ends. The CDR3 consists of 15 residues. Germline V gene lookup returns CDR1 SGHRS and CDR2 YFSETQ. The CDR3 bases are TGCGCCAGCAGCTTGGGGTCTGGAGCGAACACTGAAGCTTTCTTT. Translating gives CASSLGSGANTEAFF.

The table lists this clonotype with many counts. This sequence joins TRBV11-2 and TRBJ2-5; 7 nucleotides align to TRBD1. The CDR3 is 14 residues long. CDR1 is SGHAT and CDR2 is FQNNGV in the germline V gene. V lost 6 bases and J lost 5; bases outside the gene matches: 9. DNA of the CDR3: TGTGCCAGCAGGCGTACAGGGGTTGGGGAGACCCAGTACTTC. Protein: CASRRTGVGETQYF.

V gene TRBV19 combines with J gene TRBJ1-1, with D tentatively TRBD1 (5 bases). There are 14 residues in the CDR3. Trimming stripped 4 bases from V and 6 bases from J, with 15 bases between. Per germline, CDR1 LNHDA and CDR2 SQIVND (reference sequence). DNA of the CDR3: TGTGCCAGTAGTAGTAGGGGCAGTTTCGCTGAAGCTTTCTTT. This sequence encodes CASSSRGSFAEAFF.

This clonotype was observed a single time. V usage is TRBV24-1 and J usage is TRBJ2-1; 10 bases map to TRBD2. The CDR3 length is 15 residues. V trimming: 8 bases; J trimming: 0 bases; junction bases outside the gene matches: 3. CDR1 and CDR2 (germline): KGHDR, SFDVKD. The CDR3 coding sequence is TGTGCCACCAAAGCGGGAGGGTTCTCCTACAATGAGCAGTTCTTC. Residues: CATKAGGFSYNEQFF.

The genes are TRBV11-2 and TRBJ2-1; TRBD2 is a possible D gene (5 bases). The CDR3 loop spans 13 amino acids. V was pared by 5 bases and J by 11 bases, with 16 bases between. Germline lookup yields CDR1 SGHAT and CDR2 FQNNGV. In DNA form, the CDR3 reads TGTGCCAGCAGCCTAGGAGGTCAGCCCCAGCAGTTCTTC. It yields the protein CASSLGGQPQQFF.

This chain connects TRBV4-1 to TRBJ2-7; 13 bases map to TRBD2. The germline gives CDR1 MGHRA, CDR2 YSYEKL. There are 14 residues in the CDR3. V lost 3 bases, J lost 4 bases, and 0 bases stayed unmatched. CDR3 nucleotides: TGCGCCAGCAGCCAGGGACTAGCGGGATACGAGCAGTACTTC. Translating gives CASSQGLAGYEQYF.

This rearrangement joins TRBV7-6 to TRBJ2-1; 13 bases align to TRBD2. The germline V gene encodes CDR1 SGHVS and CDR2 FNYEAQ. The ends lost 4 bases at V and 8 bases at J; junction bases unmatched: 8. This CDR3 has 16 residues. CDR3 DNA: TGTGCCAGCAGCTACCTGACTAGCGGGAGGTCATATGAGCAGTTCTTC. Its translation: CASSYLTSGRSYEQFF.

This clonotype was seen more than once but under ten times. The CDR3 coding sequence is TGCAGCGTTGAAGATCTTTCGGGTGAGCATCAGTACTTC. Translation: CSVEDLSGEHQYF. The chain couples TRBV29-1 to TRBJ2-7; D is uncertain. This CDR3 is 13 amino acids long. Germline CDR1 reads SQVTM; CDR2 reads ANQGSEA. With 0 bases removed from V and 10 bases from J, the gap between germline ends came to 16 bases.

The chain recombines TRBV5-1 with TRBJ2-5; 9 bases are a match to TRBD2. V lost 7 bases, J lost 5 bases, and 12 bases stayed unmatched. Germline assignment: CDR1 SGHRS and CDR2 YFSETQ. The CDR3 is 15 amino acids. The CDR3 here is CASAPSASGIETQYF. CDR3 in DNA: TGCGCCAGCGCCCCGTCGGCTAGCGGGATCGAGACCCAGTACTTC.

The table lists this clonotype with many counts. V usage is TRBV3-1 and J usage is TRBJ1-5, with TRBD1 as a possible D gene (6 bases). In germline, CDR1 is LGHDT, CDR2 YNNKEL (reference sequence). V was pared by 0 bases and J by 6 bases, with 9 bases between. This CDR3 spans 14 amino acids. In DNA, the CDR3 is TGTGCCAGCAGCCAAGATGTGACAGGTCAGCCCCAGCATTTT. Translating it yields CASSQDVTGQPQHF.

This clonotype was seen repeatedly, ten times or more. The chain couples TRBV19 to TRBJ1-1, with 8 bases fitting TRBD1. This CDR3 has 13 residues. Germline V gene sequence: CDR1 LNHDA, CDR2 SQIVND (reference sequence). Unmatched junction bases numbered 3, after V lost 6 bases and J lost 3 bases. CDR3 in amino acids: CASRTGADTEAFF. The CDR3 bases are TGTGCCAGTAGGACAGGGGCTGACACTGAAGCTTTCTTT.

This clonotype has ten or more counts. The V call is TRBV11-2, the J call TRBJ2-2, with D hard to call. The CDR3 has 15 amino acids. Germline values: CDR1 SGHAT, CDR2 FQNNGV. V lost 3 bases and J 1 base, leaving 9 bases between the germline ends. CDR3 bases: TGTGCCAGCAGCTTCTCGGCTTGGAACACCGGGGAGCTGTTTTTT. Translating gives CASSFSAWNTGELFF. Looking up the rest from reference TRBV11-2 and TRBJ2-2 gives the full variable domain: EAGVAQSPRYKIIEKRQSVAFWCNPISGHATLYWYQQILGQGPKLLIQFQNNGVVDDSQLPKDRFSAERLKGVDSTLKIQPAKLEDSAVYLCASSFSAWNTGELFFGEGSRLTVL.

The rearrangement joins TRBV5-1 to TRBJ2-7; maybe TRBD1 (5 bases). CDR1 and CDR2 (germline): SGHRS, YFSETQ. This CDR3 is built from 13 residues. V lost 0 bases to trimming and J lost 1 base, with 5 bases between them. CDR3 coding DNA: TGCGCCAGCAGCTTGGGACAGTCCTACGAGCAGTACTTC. This gives the protein CASSLGQSYEQYF.

The V and J genes are TRBV7-9 and TRBJ2-7; a weak D match, TRBD2 (5 bases). The CDR3 loop spans 15 amino acids. V was trimmed by 3 bases and J by 0 bases, leaving 12 bases between them. The germline gives CDR1 SEHNR, CDR2 FQNEAQ (reference sequence). The CDR3 DNA sequence: TGTGCCAGCAGCTTCGGGTCAGGACTCTCCTACGAGCAGTACGTC. It yields the protein CASSFGSGLSYEQYV.

This clonotype was detected ten times or more. V is TRBV20-1 and J is TRBJ2-5; D gene uncertain. Germline V gene sequence: CDR1 DFQATT, CDR2 SNEGSKA (reference sequence). V dropped 1 base and J dropped 1 base, with 10 bases sitting between them. The CDR3 contains 14 residues. CDR3 sequence reads: CSARVARLQETQYF. The CDR3 DNA reads TGCAGTGCTAGAGTGGCCAGGCTCCAAGAGACCCAGTACTTC.

This clonotype was recorded at least ten times. The V call is TRBV11-1, the J call TRBJ2-1, with TRBD2 identical over 8 bases. J was trimmed by 0 bases and V by 3 bases; bases with no gene match: 7. Germline V gives CDR1 SGHAT, CDR2 FQDESV (reference sequence). This CDR3 comprises 17 residues. The CDR3, as DNA: TGTGCCAGCAGCTTTATAGTAGCGGGGAACTCCTACAATGAGCAGTTCTTC. The encoded protein is CASSFIVAGNSYNEQFF. The full variable domain, completed using reference TRBV11-1 and TRBJ2-1, is EAEVAQSPRYKITEKSQAVAFWCDPISGHATLYWYRQILGQGPELLVQFQDESVVDDSQLPKDRFSAERLKGVDSTLKIQPAELGDSAMYLCASSFIVAGNSYNEQFFGPGTRLTVL.

About this clonotype: The junction departs from germline at one end; a sequencing error may be responsible. The chain employs TRBV20-1 and TRBJ2-3; D gene uncertain. Germline V CDR1 and CDR2: DFQATT, SNEGSKA (reference sequence). The CDR3 has 13 residues. This chain's CDR3 is CSARDDPSDTQCF. In DNA, the CDR3 is TGCAGTGCTAGAGATGACCCATCGGATACGCAGTGTTTT.

This clonotype was seen many times. V gene TRBV2 combines with J gene TRBJ2-1; 9 bases are a match to TRBD2. With 6 bases clipped from V and 8 bases from J, the junction kept 14 bases outside the gene matches. The CDR3 is made up of 16 amino acids. The germline V gene has CDR1 SNHLY and CDR2 FYNNEI. The CDR3 sequence: CASRREPGLAKDEQFF. The CDR3 DNA reads TGTGCCAGCAGACGAGAGCCGGGACTAGCAAAGGATGAGCAGTTCTTC. The full variable domain, completed using reference TRBV2 and TRBJ2-1, is EPEVTQTPSHQVTQMGQEVILRCVPISNHLYFYWYRQILGQKVEFLVSFYNNEISEKSEIFDDQFSVERPDGSNFTLKIRSTKLEDSAMYFCASRREPGLAKDEQFFGPGTRLTVL.

This clonotype was observed at least ten times. J is TRBJ2-7 and V is TRBV20-1, with D unresolved. Between the trimmed V and J ends, which lost 2 bases and 2 bases, there was a span of 10 bases. This CDR3 has 13 residues. Germline V gene sequence: CDR1 DFQATT, CDR2 SNEGSKA (reference sequence). The CDR3 sequence: CSARTDSPYEQYF. Here the CDR3 DNA reads TGCAGTGCTAGAACCGACTCTCCCTACGAGCAGTACTTC.

This clonotype has just one count. The chain joins TRBV29-1 to TRBJ1-2; 8 nucleotides line up with TRBD1. CDR1 and CDR2 (germline): SQVTM, ANQGSEA. The CDR3 contains 16 residues. CDR3 region: CQLTSTRQGRVYGYTF. CDR3 coding DNA: TGCCAGCTCACCTCTACTAGACAGGGGAGGGTTTATGGCTACACCTTC.

Many counts were recorded for this clonotype. The J gene is TRBJ2-5, the V gene TRBV28; a weak D match, TRBD1 (5 bases). The CDR3 runs 15 residues. V was shortened by 1 base and J by 5 bases, with 14 bases between the two germline ends. The V gene's germline CDR1 is MDHEN and CDR2 SYDVKM. CDR3 sequence reads: CASSLLTGPGETQYF. CDR3 coding DNA: TGTGCCAGCAGTTTATTGACCGGACCAGGGGAGACCCAGTACTTC.

V and J are TRBV7-2 and TRBJ1-1; tentatively, D is TRBD1 (6 bases). Germline V gene sequence: CDR1 SGHTA, CDR2 FQGNSA. V was pared by 5 bases and J by 6 bases, with 16 bases between. The CDR3 length is 14 residues. The CDR3 region is CASSQGAGAAEAFF. CDR3 in DNA: TGTGCCAGCAGCCAAGGTGCGGGGGCCGCTGAAGCTTTCTTT.